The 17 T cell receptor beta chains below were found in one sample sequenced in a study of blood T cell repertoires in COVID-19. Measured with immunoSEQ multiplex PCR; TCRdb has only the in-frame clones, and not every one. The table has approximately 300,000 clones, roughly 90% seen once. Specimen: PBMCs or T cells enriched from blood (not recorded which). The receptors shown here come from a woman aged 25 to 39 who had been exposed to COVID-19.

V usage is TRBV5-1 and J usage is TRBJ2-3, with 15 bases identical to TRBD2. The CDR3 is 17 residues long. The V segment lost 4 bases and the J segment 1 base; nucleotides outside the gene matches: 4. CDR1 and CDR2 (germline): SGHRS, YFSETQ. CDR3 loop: CASSTGLAGGGTDTQYF. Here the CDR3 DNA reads TGCGCCAGCAGCACGGGACTAGCGGGGGGCGGCACAGATACGCAGTATTTT.

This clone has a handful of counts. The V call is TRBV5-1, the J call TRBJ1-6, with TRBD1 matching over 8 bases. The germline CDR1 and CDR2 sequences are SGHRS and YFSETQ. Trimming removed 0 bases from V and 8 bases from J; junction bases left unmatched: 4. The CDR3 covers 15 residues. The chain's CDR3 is CASSLAGTGYSPLHF. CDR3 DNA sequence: TGCGCCAGCAGCTTGGCCGGGACAGGCTATTCACCCCTCCACTTT. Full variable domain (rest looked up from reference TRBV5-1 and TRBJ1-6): KAGVTQTPRYLIKTRGQQVTLSCSPISGHRSVSWYQQTPGQGLQFLFEYFSETQRNKGNFPGRFSGRQFSNSRSEMNVSTLELGDSALYLCASSLAGTGYSPLHFGNGTRLTVT.

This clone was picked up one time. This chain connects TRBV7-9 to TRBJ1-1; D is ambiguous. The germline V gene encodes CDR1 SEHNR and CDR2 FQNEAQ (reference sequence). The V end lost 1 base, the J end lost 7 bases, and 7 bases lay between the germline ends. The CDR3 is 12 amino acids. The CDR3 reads CASSLVPVEAFF. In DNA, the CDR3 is TGTGCCAGCAGCTTAGTTCCAGTTGAAGCTTTCTTT.

The CDR3 here is CASSTHRIAGGPHEQYF. CDR3 nucleotides: TGTGCCAGCAGCACCCACCGTATAGCGGGGGGTCCCCACGAGCAGTACTTC. V gene TRBV21-1 combines with J gene TRBJ2-7; the table's D call of TRBD2 was not tested on the DNA. TRBV21-1 is an annotated pseudogene. CDR3 size: 17 residues.

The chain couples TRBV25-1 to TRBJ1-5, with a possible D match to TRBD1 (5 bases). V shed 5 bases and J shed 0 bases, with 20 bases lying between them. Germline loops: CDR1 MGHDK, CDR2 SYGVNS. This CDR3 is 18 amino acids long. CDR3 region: CASSQTPAGPYSNQPQHF. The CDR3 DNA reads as TGTGCCAGCAGTCAAACGCCGGCAGGGCCGTATAGCAATCAGCCCCAGCATTTT.

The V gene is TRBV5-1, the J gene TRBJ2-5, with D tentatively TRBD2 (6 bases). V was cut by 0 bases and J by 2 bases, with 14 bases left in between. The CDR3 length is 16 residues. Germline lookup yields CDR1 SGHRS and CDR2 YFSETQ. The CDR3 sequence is CASSLVGSGPQETQYF. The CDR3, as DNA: TGCGCCAGCAGCTTGGTTGGTAGCGGTCCTCAAGAGACCCAGTACTTC.

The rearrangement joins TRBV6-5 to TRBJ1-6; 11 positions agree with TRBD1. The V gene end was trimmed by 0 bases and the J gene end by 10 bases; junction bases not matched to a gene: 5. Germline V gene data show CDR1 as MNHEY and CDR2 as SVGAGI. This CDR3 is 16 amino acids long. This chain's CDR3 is CASSYSGTGGRSPLHF. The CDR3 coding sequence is TGTGCCAGCAGTTACTCAGGGACAGGGGGTAGATCACCCCTCCACTTT.

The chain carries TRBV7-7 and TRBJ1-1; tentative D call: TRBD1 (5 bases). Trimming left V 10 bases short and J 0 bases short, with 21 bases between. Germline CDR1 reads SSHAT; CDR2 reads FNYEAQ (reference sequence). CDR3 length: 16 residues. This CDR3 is CATHRRQRLMNTEAFF. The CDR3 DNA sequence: TGTGCCACCCACCGTAGACAGCGCTTAATGAACACTGAAGCTTTCTTT.

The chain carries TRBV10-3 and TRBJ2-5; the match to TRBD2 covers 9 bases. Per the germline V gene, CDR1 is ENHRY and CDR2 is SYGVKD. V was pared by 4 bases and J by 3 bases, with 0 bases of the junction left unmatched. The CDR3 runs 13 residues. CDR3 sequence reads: CAISGGGEETQYF. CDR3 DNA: TGTGCCATCAGTGGCGGGGGGGAAGAGACCCAGTACTTC.

The CDR3 sequence: CASSFGTGNYEQYF. The CDR3 DNA sequence: TGCGCCAGCAGCTTCGGGACAGGGAACTACGAGCAGTACTTC. The V and J genes are TRBV5-1 and TRBJ2-7; the match to TRBD1 covers 9 bases. The CDR3 length is 14 residues. After removal of 2 bases from V and 3 bases from J, the junction contained 3 bases not matched to a gene. Germline values: CDR1 SGHRS, CDR2 YFSETQ.

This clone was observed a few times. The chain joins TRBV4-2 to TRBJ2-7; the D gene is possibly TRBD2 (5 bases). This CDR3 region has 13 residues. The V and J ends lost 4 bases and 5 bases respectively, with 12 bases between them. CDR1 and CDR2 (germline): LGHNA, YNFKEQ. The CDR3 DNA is TGTGCCAGCAGCCCCGAGGCGAGGGACGAGCAGTACTTC. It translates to CASSPEARDEQYF.

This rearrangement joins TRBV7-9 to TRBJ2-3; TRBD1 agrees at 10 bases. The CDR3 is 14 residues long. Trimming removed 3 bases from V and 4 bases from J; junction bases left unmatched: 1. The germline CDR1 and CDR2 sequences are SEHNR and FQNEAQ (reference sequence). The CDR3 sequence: CASSLGQGSDTQYF. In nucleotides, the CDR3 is TGTGCCAGCAGCTTGGGACAGGGGTCAGATACGCAGTATTTT.

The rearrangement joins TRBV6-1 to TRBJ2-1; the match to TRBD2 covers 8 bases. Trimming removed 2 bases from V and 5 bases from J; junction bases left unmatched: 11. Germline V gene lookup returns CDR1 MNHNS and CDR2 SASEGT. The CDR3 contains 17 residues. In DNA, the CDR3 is TGTGCCAGCAGTGAATCTTTGGGCGGGGGGCCCGACAATGAGCAGTTCTTC. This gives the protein CASSESLGGGPDNEQFF.

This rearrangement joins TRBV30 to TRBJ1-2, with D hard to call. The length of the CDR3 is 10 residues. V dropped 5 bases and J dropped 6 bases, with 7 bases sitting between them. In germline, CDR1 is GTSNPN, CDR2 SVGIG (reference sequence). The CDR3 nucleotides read TGTGCCTGGGGAGACAATGGCTACACCTTC. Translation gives CAWGDNGYTF.

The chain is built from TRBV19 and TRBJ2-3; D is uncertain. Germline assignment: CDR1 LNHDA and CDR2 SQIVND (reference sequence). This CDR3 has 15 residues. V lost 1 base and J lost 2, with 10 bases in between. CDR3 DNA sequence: TGTGCCAGTAGTATAGTGCCCGGGTTCACAGATACGCAGTATTTT. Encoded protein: CASSIVPGFTDTQYF.

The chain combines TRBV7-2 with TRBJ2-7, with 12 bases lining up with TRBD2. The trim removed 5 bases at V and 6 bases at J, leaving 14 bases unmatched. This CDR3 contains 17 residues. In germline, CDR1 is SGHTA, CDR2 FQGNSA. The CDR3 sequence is CASSIQTLAGGHGEQYF. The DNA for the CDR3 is TGTGCCAGCAGCATTCAAACCCTAGCGGGGGGGCATGGCGAGCAGTACTTC.

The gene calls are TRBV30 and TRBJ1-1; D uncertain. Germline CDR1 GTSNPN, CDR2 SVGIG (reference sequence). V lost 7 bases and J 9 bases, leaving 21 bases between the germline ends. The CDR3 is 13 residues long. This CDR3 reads CASTTGGTKKAFF. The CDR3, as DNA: TGTGCCTCCACTACGGGAGGCACTAAAAAAGCTTTCTTT.